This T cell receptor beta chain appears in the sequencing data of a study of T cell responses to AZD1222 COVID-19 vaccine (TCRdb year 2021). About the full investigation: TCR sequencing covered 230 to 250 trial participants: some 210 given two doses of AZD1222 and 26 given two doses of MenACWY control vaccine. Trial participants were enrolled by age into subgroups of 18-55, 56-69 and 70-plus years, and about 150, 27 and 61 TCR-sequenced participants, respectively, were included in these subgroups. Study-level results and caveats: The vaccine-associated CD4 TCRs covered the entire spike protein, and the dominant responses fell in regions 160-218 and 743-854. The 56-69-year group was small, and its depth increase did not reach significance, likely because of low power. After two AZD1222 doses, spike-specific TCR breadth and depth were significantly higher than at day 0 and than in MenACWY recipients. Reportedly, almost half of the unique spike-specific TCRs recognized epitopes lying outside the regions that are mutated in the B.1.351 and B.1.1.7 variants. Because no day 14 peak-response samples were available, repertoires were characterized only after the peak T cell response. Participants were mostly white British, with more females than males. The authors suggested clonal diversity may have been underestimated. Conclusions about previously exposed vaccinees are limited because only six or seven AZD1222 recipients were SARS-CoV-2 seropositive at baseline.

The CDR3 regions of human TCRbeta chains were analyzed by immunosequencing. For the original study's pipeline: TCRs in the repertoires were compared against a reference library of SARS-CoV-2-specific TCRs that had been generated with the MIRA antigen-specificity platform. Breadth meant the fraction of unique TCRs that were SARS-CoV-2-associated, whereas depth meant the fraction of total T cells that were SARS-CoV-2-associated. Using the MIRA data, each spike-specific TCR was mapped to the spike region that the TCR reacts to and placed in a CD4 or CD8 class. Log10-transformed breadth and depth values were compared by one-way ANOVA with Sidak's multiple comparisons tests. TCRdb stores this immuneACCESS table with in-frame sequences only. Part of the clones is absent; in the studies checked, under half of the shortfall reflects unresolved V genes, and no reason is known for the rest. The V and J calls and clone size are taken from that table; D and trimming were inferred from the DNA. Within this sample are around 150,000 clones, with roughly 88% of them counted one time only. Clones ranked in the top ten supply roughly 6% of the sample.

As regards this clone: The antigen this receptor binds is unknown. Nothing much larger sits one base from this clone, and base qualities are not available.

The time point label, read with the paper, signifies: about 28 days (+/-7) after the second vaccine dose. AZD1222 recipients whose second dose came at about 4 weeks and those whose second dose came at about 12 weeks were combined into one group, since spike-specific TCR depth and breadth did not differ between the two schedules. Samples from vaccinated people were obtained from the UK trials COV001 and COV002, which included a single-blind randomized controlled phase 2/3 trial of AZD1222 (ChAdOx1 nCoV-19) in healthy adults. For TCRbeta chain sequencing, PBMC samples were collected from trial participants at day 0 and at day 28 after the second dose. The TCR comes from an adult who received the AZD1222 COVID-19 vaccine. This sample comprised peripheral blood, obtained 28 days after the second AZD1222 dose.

The CDR3 amino acid sequence is: CASSPLRDKGYGYTF. The DNA reads TGTGCCAGCAGTCCCCTCCGGGACAAAGGCTATGGCTACACCTTC. This receptor chain uses TRBV6-2 or TRBV6-3 and TRBJ1-2, and the D gene may be TRBD1, 6 bases matching. The junction shows trimming of 5 bases on V and 4 bases on J, plus 17 bases between the germline ends. As encoded in the germline V gene, CDR1 is MNHEY while CDR2 is SVGEGT. The CDR3 goes from the cysteine to the phenylalanine over 15 residues. Only the CDR3 region is kept as DNA, spanning 45 bases read in frame from base 1.